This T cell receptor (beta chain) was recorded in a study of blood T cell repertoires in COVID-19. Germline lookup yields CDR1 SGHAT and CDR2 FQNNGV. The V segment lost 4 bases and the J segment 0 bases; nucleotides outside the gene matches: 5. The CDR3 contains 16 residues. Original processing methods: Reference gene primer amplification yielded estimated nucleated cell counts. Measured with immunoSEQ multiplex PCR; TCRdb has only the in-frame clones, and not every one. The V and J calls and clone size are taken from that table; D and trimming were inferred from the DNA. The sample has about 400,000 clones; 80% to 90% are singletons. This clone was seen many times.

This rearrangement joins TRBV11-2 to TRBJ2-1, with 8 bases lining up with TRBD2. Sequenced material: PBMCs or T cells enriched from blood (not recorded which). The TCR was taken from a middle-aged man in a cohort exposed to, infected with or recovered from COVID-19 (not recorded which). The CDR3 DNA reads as TGTGCCAGCAGCTCTCAAGCGGGAGCCTCCTACAATGAGCAGTTCTTC. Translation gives CASSSQAGASYNEQFF.